This T cell receptor beta chain was recovered during a study of blood T cell repertoires in COVID-19. Study-wide context: The analysed material was cDNA or gDNA that came from T cells, B-cell-depleted T cells, or PBMCs.

Assay: immunoSEQ multiplex PCR; the TCRdb copy retains only in-frame clones and omits some. In the table there are almost 95,000 clones, around nine tenths of which are singletons. Trimming cost V 6 bases and J 1 base; bases outside gene matches: 2. From germline, CDR1 is MRHNA and CDR2 SNTAGT. The CDR3 length is 14 residues. Sequenced input: peripheral blood. This TCR came from an older woman with COVID-19, enrolled during active disease. The chain recombines TRBV6-4 with TRBJ2-3; 9 nucleotides align to TRBD2. The chain's CDR3 is CASSSSGGTDTQYF. For the CDR3, the DNA is TGTGCCAGCAGCTCTAGCGGGGGCACAGATACGCAGTATTTT.